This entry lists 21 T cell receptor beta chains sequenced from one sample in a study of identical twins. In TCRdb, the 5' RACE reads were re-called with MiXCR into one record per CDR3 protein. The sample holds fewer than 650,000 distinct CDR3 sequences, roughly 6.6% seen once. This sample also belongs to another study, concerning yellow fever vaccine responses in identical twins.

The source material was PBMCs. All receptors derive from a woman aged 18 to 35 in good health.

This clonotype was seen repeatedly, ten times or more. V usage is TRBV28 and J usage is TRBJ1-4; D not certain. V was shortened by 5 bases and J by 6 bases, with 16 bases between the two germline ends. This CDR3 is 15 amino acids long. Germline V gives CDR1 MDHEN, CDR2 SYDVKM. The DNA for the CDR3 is TGTGCCAGCAGTGGCCACAGTTTATCGGATGAAAAACTGTTTTTT. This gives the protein CASSGHSLSDEKLFF.

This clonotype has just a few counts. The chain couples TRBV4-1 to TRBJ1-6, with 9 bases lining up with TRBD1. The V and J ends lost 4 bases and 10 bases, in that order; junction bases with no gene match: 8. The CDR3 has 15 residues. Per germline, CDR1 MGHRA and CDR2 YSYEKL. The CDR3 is CASSPGGQGWSPLHF. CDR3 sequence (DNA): TGCGCCAGCAGCCCAGGTGGACAGGGGTGGTCACCCCTCCACTTT.

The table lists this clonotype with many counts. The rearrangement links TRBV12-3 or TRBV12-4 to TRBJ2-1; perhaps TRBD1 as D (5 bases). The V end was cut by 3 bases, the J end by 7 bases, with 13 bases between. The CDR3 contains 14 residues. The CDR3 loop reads CASSFRQGGNEQFF. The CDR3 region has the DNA TGTGCCAGCAGTTTTAGGCAGGGTGGGAATGAGCAGTTCTTC.

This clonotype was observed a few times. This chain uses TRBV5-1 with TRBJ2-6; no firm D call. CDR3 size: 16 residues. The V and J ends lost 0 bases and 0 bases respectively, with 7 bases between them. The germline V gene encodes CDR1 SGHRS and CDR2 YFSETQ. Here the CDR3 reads CASSLGHISGANVLTF. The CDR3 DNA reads TGCGCCAGCAGCTTGGGGCATATCTCTGGGGCCAACGTCCTGACTTTC.

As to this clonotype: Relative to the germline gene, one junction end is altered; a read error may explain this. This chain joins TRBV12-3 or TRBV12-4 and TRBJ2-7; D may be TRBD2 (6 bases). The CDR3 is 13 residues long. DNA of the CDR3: TGTGCCAGCAGCTTAGGAGGGGACCACGAGCAGTACTTC. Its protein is CASSLGGDHEQYF.

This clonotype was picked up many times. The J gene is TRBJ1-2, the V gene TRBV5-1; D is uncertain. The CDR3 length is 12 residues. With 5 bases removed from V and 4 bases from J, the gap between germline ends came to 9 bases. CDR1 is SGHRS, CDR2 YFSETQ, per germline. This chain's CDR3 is CASSQATYGYTF. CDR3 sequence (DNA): TGCGCCAGCAGTCAGGCAACCTATGGCTACACCTTC.

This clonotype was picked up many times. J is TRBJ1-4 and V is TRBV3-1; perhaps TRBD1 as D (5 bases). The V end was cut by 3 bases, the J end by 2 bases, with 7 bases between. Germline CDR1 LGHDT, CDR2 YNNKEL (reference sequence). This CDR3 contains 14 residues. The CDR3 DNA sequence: TGTGCCAGCAGCCAGGCAGGGACTAATGAAAAACTGTTTTTT. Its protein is CASSQAGTNEKLFF.

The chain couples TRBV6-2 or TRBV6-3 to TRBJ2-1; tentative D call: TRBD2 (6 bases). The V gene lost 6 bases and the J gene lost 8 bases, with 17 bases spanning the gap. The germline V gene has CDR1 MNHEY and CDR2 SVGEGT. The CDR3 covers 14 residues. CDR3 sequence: CASSNGVWGDEQFF. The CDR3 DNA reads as TGTGCCAGCAGCAACGGCGTATGGGGGGATGAGCAGTTCTTC.

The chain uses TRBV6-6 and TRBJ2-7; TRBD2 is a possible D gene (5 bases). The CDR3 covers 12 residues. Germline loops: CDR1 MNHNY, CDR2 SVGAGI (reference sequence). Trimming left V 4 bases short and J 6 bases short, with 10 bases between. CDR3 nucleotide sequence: TGTGCCAGCAGTTTTGGACTGAGCGAGCAGTACTTC. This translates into CASSFGLSEQYF.

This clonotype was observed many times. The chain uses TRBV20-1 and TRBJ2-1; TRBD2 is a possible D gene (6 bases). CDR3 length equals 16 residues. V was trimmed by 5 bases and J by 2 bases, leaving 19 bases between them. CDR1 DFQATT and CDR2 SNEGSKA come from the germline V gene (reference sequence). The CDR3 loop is CSARRYGGETYNEQFF. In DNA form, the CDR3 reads TGCAGTGCTCGCCGGTACGGGGGTGAGACCTACAATGAGCAGTTCTTC.

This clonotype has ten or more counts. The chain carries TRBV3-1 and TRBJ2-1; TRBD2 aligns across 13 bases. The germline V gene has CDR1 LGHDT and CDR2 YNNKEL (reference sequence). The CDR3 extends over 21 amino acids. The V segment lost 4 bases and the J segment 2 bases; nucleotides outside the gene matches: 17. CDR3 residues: CASSPRQLAGGYLATYNEQFF. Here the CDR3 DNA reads TGTGCCAGCAGCCCTAGACAACTAGCGGGAGGGTACCTCGCCACCTACAATGAGCAGTTCTTC.

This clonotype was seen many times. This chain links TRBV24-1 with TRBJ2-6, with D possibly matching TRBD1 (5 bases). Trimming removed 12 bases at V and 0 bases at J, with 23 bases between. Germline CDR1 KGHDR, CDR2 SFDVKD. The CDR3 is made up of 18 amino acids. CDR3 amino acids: CASSTRTSGFSGANVLTF. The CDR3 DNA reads TGTGCCTCCTCTACTCGGACAAGTGGGTTCTCTGGGGCCAACGTCCTGACTTTC.

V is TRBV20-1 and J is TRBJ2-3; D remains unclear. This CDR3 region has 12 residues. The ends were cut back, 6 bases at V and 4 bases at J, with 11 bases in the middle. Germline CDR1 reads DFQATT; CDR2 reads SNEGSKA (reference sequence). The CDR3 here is CSANKPSDTQYF. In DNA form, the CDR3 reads TGCAGTGCGAATAAACCGTCAGATACGCAGTATTTT.

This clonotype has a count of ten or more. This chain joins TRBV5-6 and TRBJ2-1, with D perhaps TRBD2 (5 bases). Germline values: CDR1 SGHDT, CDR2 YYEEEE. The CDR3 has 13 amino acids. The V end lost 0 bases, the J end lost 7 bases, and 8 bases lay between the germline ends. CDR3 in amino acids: CASSLGRRNEQFF. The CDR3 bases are TGTGCCAGCAGCTTGGGTCGGAGGAATGAGCAGTTCTTC. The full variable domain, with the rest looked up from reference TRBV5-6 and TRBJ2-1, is DAGVTQSPTHLIKTRGQQVTLRCSPKSGHDTVSWYQQALGQGPQFIFQYYEEEERQRGNFPDRFSGHQFPNYSSELNVNALLLGDSALYLCASSLGRRNEQFFGPGTRLTVL.

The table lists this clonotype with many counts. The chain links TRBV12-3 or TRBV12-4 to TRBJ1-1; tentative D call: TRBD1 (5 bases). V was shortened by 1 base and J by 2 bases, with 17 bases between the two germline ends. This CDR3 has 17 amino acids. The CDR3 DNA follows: TGTGCCAGCAGTTTAGAGTGGGGGGGGTTGGAAAACACTGAAGCTTTCTTT. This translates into CASSLEWGGLENTEAFF.

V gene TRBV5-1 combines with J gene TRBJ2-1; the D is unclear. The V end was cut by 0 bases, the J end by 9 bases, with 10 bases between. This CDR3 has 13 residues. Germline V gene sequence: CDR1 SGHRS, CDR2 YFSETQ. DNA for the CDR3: TGCGCCAGCAGCTTGGTGGCTTTTGGTGAGCAGTTCTTC. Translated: CASSLVAFGEQFF. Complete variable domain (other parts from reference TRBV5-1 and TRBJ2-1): KAGVTQTPRYLIKTRGQQVTLSCSPISGHRSVSWYQQTPGQGLQFLFEYFSETQRNKGNFPGRFSGRQFSNSRSEMNVSTLELGDSALYLCASSLVAFGEQFFGPGTRLTVL.

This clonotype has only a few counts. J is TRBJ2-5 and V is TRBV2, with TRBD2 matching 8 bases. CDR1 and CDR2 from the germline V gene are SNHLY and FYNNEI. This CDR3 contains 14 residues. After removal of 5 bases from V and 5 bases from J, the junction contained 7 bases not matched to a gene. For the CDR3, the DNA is TGTGCCAGCAGTTACAAAGGACTAGCCGAGACCCAGTACTTC. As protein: CASSYKGLAETQYF.

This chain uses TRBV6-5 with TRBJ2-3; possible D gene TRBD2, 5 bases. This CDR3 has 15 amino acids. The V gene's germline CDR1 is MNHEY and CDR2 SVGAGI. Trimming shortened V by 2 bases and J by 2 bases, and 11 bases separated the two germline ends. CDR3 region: CASSYGLAFTDTQYF. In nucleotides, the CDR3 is TGTGCCAGCAGTTACGGCCTAGCCTTCACAGATACGCAGTATTTT.

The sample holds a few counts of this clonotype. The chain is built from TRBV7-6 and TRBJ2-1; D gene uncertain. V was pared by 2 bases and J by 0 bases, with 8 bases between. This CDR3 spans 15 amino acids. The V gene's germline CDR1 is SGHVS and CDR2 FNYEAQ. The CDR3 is CASSLIPGSYNEQFF. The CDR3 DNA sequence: TGTGCCAGCAGCTTAATCCCGGGCTCCTACAATGAGCAGTTCTTC.

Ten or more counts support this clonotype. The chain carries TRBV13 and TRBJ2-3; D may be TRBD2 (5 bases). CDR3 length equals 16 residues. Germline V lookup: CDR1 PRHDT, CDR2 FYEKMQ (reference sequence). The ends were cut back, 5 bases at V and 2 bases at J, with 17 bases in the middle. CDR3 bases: TGTGCCAGCAGCCCCTCGGACTGGAAATTCACAGATACGCAGTATTTT. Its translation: CASSPSDWKFTDTQYF.

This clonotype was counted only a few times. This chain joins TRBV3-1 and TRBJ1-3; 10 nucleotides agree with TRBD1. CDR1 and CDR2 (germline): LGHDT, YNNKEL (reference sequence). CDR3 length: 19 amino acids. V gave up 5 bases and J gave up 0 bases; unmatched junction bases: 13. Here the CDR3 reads CASSSRRTGGTVSGNTIYF. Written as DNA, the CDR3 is TGTGCCAGCAGCTCACGAAGGACAGGGGGGACTGTCTCTGGAAACACCATATATTTT.